This TCR beta chain was identified in a study of human T cells and chemical hapten exposure. Whole-study findings and limits: Expanded TCRs formed significantly more large CDR3 similarity clusters than controls.

One entry per CDR3 protein, called by TCRdb with MiXCR from the RACE reads. The table lists about 110,000 distinct CDR3 sequences, 12% of them singletons. Time point: pre-sensitization, week 0. Indicated treatment: therapeutic diphenylcyclopropenone sensitization with weekly scalp DPC. Comments on this clonotype: Its antigen is currently unknown.

Germline lookup yields CDR1 SGHAT and CDR2 FQNNGV. Trimming took 0 bases from V and 6 from J, leaving 5 bases between them. The CDR3 consists of 13 residues. Source: whole blood, taken in connection with sensitization to the hapten diphenylcyclopropenone (DPC). This clonotype was sampled from a woman in her forties or fifties with alopecia areata. Some clones in this sample may be carry-over from other donors' samples. V gene TRBV11-2 combines with J gene TRBJ2-2; D perhaps matches TRBD1 (5 bases). DNA for the CDR3: TGTGCCAGCAGCTTAGACAGGGCCGGGGAGCTGTTTTTT. Residues: CASSLDRAGELFF.